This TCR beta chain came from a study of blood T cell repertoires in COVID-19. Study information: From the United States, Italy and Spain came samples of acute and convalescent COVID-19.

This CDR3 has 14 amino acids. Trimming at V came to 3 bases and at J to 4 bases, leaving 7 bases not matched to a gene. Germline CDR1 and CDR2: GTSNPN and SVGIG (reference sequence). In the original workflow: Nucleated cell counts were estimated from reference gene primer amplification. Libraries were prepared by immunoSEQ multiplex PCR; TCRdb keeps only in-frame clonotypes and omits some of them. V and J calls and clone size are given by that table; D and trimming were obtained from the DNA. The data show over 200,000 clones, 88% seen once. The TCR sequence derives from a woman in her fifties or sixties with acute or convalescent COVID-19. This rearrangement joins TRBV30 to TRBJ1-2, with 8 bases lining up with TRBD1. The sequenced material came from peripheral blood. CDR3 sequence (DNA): TGTGCCTGGAGCCAGGACAGGGCTGCCTATGGCTACACCTTC. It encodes CAWSQDRAAYGYTF.